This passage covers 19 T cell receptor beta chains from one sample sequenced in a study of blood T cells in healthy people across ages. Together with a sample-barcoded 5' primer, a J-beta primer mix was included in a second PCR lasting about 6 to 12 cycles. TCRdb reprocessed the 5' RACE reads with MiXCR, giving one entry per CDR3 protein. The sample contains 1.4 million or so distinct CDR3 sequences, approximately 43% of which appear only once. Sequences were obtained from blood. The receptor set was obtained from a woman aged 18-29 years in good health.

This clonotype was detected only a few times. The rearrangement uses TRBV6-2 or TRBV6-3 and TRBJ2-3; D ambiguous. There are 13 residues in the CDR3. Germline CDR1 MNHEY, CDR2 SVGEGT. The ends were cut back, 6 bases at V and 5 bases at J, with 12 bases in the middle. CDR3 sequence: CASRRDRQDTQYF. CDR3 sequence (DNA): TGTGCCAGCAGAAGAGACCGTCAAGATACGCAGTATTTT.

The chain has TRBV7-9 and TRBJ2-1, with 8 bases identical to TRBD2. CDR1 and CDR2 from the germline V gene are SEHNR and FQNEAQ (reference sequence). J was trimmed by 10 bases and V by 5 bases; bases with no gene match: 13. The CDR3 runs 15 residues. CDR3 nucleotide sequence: TGTGCCAGCAGCCAAGTGGGACTAGGGCTTATAGAGCAGTTCTTC. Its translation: CASSQVGLGLIEQFF.

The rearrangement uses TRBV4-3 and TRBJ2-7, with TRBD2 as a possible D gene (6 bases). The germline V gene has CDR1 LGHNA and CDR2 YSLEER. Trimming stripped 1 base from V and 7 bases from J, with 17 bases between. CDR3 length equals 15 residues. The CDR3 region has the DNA TGCGCCAGCAGCCAAGCGGAGGGGCTAAACAATGAGCAGTACTTC. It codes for CASSQAEGLNNEQYF.

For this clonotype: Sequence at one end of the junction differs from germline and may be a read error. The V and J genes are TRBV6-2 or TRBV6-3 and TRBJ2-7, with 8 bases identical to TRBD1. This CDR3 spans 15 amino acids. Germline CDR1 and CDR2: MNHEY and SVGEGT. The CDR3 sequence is CANSYSATGAYEQYF. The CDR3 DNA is TGTGCCAACAGTTACTCGGCGACAGGGGCCTACGAGCAGTACTTC.

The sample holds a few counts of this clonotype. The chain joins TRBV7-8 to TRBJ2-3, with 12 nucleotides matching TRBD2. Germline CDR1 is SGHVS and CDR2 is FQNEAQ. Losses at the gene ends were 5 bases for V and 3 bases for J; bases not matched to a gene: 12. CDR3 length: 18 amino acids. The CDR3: CASSPLATSGSLTDTQYF. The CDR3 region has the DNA TGTGCCAGCAGCCCCCTGGCGACTAGCGGGAGTCTAACAGATACGCAGTATTTT. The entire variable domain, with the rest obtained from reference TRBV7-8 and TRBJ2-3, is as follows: GAGVSQSPRYKVAKRGQDVALRCDPISGHVSLFWYQQALGQGPEFLTYFQNEAQLDKSGLPSDRFFAERPEGSVSTLKIQRTQQEDSAVYLCASSPLATSGSLTDTQYFGPGTRLTVL.

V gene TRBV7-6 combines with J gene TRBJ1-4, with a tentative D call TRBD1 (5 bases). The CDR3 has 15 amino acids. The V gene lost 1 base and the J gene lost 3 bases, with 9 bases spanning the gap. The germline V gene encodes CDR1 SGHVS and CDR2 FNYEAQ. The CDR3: CASSLDRIANEKLFF. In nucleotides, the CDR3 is TGTGCCAGCAGCTTAGACAGGATTGCTAATGAAAAACTGTTTTTT.

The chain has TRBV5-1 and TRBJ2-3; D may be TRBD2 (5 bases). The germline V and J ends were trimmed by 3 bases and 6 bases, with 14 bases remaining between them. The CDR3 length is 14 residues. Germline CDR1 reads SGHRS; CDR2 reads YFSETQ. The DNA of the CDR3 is TGCGCCAGCAGCTGGACTGCGCTTGGGGATACGCAGTATTTT. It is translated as CASSWTALGDTQYF.

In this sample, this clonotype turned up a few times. The CDR3 nucleotides read TGTGCCAGCAGTTTAGTACAGCTCAGCACTGAAGCTTTCTTT. Amino acids: CASSLVQLSTEAFF. This chain links TRBV12-3 or TRBV12-4 with TRBJ1-1; D call uncertain. This CDR3 has 14 amino acids. Trimming shortened V by 1 base and J by 4 bases, and 10 bases separated the two germline ends.

CDR3 loop: CASSQGIDTQYF. The CDR3 nucleotides are TGTGCCAGCAGCCAAGGTATCGATACGCAGTATTTT. V usage is TRBV4-2 and J usage is TRBJ2-3; D unclear. Germline loops: CDR1 LGHNA, CDR2 YNFKEQ. V gave up 1 base and J gave up 6 bases, with 5 bases separating them. This CDR3 has 12 amino acids.

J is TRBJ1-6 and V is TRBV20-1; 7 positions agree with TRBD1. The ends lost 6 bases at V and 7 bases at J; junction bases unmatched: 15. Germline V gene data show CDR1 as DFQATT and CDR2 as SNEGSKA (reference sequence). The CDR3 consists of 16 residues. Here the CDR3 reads CSAPTGQRLWNSPLHF. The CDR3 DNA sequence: TGCAGTGCACCTACGGGACAGCGGCTTTGGAATTCACCCCTCCACTTT.

CDR3 sequence: CSVCRLNTEAFF. DNA for the CDR3: TGCAGCGTTTGTCGATTGAACACTGAAGCTTTCTTT. The gene calls are TRBV29-1 and TRBJ1-1; D is undetermined. Trimming left V 5 bases short and J 0 bases short, with 7 bases between. Germline V gene data show CDR1 as SQVTM and CDR2 as ANQGSEA. The length of the CDR3 is 12 residues.

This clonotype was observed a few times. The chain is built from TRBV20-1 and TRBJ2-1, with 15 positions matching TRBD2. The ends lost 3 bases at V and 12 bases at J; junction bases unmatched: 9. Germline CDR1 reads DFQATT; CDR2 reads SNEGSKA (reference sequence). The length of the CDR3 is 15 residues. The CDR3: CSASRGLAGGPTQFF. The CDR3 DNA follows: TGCAGTGCTAGCAGAGGACTAGCGGGAGGGCCAACGCAGTTCTTC.

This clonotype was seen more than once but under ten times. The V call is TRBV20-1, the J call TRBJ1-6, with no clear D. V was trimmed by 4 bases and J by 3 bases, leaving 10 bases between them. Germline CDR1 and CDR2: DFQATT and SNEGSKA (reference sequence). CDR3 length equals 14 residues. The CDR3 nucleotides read TGCAGTGCTAAAAGATCCCACTATAATTCACCCCTCCACTTT. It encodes CSAKRSHYNSPLHF.

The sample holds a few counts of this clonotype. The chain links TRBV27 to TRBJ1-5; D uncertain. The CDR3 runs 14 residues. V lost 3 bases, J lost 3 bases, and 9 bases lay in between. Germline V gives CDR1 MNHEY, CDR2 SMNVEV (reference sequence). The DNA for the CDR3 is TGTGCCAGCAGTTTTGGTCAGGCCAATCAGCCCCAGCATTTT. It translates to CASSFGQANQPQHF.

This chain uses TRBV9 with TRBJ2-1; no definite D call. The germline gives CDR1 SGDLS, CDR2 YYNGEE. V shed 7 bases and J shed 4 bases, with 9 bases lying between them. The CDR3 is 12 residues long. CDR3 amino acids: CASWVRYNEQFF. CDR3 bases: TGTGCCAGCTGGGTCAGGTACAATGAGCAGTTCTTC.

CDR3 in DNA: TGTGCCAGCAGCCGGGACAGGGTGCGTGGGTTTAGGGAGACCCAGTACTTC. The encoded protein is CASSRDRVRGFRETQYF. J is TRBJ2-5 and V is TRBV12-3 or TRBV12-4; the match to TRBD1 covers 9 bases. The trim removed 6 bases at V and 5 bases at J, leaving 16 bases unmatched. The CDR3 is 17 residues long.

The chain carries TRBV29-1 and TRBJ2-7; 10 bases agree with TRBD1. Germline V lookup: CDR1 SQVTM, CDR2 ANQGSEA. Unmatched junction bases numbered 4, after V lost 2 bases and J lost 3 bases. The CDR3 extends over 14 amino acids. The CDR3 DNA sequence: TGCAGCGTTGAATGGGGACAGGGGAACTACGAGCAGTACTTC. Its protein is CSVEWGQGNYEQYF.

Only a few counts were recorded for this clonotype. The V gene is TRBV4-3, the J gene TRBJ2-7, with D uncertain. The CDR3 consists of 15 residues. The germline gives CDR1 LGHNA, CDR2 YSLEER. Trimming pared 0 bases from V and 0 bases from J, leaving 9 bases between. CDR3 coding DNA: TGCGCCAGCAGCCAAGATTCCAGAAACTCCTACGAGCAGTACTTC. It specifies CASSQDSRNSYEQYF.

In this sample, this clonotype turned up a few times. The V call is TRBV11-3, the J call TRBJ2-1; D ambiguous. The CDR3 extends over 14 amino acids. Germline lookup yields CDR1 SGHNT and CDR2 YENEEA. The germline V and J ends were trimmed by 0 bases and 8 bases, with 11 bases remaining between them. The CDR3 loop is CASSLDPRSYEQFF. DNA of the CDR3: TGTGCCAGCAGCTTAGATCCGCGGAGCTATGAGCAGTTCTTC.